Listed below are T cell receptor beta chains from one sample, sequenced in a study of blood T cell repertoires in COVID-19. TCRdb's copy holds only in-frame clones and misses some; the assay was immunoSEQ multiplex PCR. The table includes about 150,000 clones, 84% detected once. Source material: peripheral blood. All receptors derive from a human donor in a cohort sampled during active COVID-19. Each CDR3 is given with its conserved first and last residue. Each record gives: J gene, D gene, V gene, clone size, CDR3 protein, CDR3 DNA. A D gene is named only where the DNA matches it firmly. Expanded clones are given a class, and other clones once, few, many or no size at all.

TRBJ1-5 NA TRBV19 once CASSSGVGNQPQHF TGTGCCAGTAGCTCGGGGGTTGGGAATCAGCCCCAGCATTTT
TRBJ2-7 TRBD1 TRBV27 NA CASSSWTGVMNEQYF TGTGCCAGCAGTTCCTGGACAGGGGTGATGAACGAGCAGTACTTC
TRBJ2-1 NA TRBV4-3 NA CASSQGPPRSVGEQFF TGCGCCAGCAGCCAAGGACCCCCAAGGAGTGTCGGTGAGCAGTTCTTC
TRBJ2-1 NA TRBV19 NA CASSTLDEQFF TGTGCCAGTAGTACACTGGATGAGCAGTTCTTC
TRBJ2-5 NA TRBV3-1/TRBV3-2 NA CASSQGPPGVEETQYF TGTGCCAGCAGCCAAGGGCCTCCGGGAGTTGAGGAGACCCAGTACTTC
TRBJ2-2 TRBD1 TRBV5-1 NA CASSRWGTANTGELFF TGCGCCAGCAGCCGGTGGGGGACAGCGAACACCGGGGAGCTGTTTTTT
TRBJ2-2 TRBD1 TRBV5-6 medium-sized CASSLKGAYTGELFF TGTGCCAGCAGCTTGAAGGGGGCGTACACCGGGGAGCTGTTTTTT
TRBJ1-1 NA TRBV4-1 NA CASSQVGGNTEAFF TGCGCCAGCAGCCAAGTCGGGGGGAACACTGAAGCTTTCTTT
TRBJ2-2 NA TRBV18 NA CASSKDSINTGELFF TGTGCCAGCTCCAAAGACAGCATAAACACCGGGGAGCTGTTTTTT
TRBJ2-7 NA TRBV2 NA CASSGQGGHEQYF TGTGCCAGCAGTGGGCAGGGAGGACACGAGCAGTACTTC
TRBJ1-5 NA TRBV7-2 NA CASSLVVGGANQPQHF TGTGCCAGCAGCTTAGTAGTTGGAGGGGCCAATCAGCCCCAGCATTTT
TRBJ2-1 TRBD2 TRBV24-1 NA CATSDLTSGSGEQFF TGTGCCACCAGTGATTTGACTAGCGGGAGCGGTGAGCAGTTCTTC
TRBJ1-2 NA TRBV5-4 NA CASSLIGGGYTF TGTGCCAGCAGCTTGATCGGAGGAGGCTACACCTTC
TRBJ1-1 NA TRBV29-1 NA CSVGRGTEAFF TGCAGCGTTGGAAGGGGCACTGAAGCTTTCTTT
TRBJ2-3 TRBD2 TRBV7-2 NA CASSPAGASGFTDTQYF TGTGCCAGCAGCCCCGCCGGGGCTAGCGGCTTCACAGATACGCAGTATTTT
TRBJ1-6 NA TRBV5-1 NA CASSLDTPYNSPLHF TGCGCCAGCAGCTTGGACACCCCTTATAATTCACCCCTCCACTTT
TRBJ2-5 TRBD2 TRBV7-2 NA CASSWDSGSPAETQYF TGTGCCAGCAGCTGGGATAGCGGGAGCCCGGCCGAGACCCAGTACTTC
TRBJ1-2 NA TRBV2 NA CASRVGGDKAGYTF TGTGCCAGCAGGGTTGGGGGGGATAAGGCTGGCTACACCTTC
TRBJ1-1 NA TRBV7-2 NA CASSLAGRDLGTEAFF TGTGCCAGCAGCTTAGCGGGGAGGGATTTGGGCACTGAAGCTTTCTTT
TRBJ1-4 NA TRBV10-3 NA CAITSPGNEKLFF TGTGCCATCACCTCCCCAGGGAATGAAAAACTGTTTTTT
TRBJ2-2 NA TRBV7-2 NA CASSPPRLANTGELFF TGTGCCAGCAGCCCCCCCCGACTCGCGAACACCGGGGAGCTGTTTTTT
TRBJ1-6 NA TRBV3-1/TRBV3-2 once CASEPGGSSYNSPLHF TGTGCCAGCGAGCCGGGGGGGAGCTCCTATAATTCACCCCTCCACTTT
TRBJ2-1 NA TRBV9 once CASSVSEGSYNEQFF TGTGCCAGCAGCGTATCCGAGGGATCCTACAATGAGCAGTTCTTC
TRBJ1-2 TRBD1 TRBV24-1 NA CATSASPGQGAWYGYTF TGTGCCACCAGTGCCTCTCCGGGACAGGGGGCTTGGTATGGCTACACCTTC
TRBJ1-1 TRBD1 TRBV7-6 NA CASSQQDRVTEAFF TGTGCCAGCAGCCAACAGGACAGGGTCACTGAAGCTTTCTTT
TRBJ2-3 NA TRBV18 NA CASSRLVQGGTDTQYF TGTGCCAGCTCCCGTCTAGTACAGGGAGGCACAGATACGCAGTATTTT
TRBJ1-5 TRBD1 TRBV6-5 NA CASFRDRGGGQPQHF TGTGCCAGCTTCCGGGACAGGGGTGGCGGTCAGCCCCAGCATTTT
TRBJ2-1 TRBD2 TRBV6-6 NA CASMLAGGGSYNEQFF TGTGCCAGCATGTTAGCGGGAGGGGGGTCCTACAATGAGCAGTTCTTC
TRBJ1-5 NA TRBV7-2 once CASSSVGGSNQPQHF TGTGCCAGCAGCTCAGTCGGGGGGAGCAATCAGCCCCAGCATTTT
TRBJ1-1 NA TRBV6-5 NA CARGTETEAFF TGTGCCAGGGGGACTGAGACTGAAGCTTTCTTT
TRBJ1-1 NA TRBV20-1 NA CSARGVAEAFF TGCAGTGCTAGAGGTGTCGCTGAAGCTTTCTTT
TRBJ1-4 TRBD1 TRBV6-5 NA CASSYSLTGSEKLFF TGTGCCAGCAGTTACTCGTTGACAGGGTCTGAAAAACTGTTTTTT
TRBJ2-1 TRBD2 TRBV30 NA CAWSPGGIEQFF TGTGCCTGGAGTCCCGGGGGGATCGAGCAGTTCTTC
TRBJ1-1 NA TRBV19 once CASSQWPGEYTEAFF TGTGCCAGTAGTCAATGGCCAGGGGAGTACACTGAAGCTTTCTTT
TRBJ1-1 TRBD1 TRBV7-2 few CASSLSGTGPGAFF TGTGCCAGCAGCTTAAGCGGGACAGGGCCGGGAGCTTTCTTT
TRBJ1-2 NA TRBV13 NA CASSERAVTGYTF TGTGCCAGCAGCGAGCGAGCGGTTACCGGCTACACCTTC
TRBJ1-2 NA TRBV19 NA CASKREENGYTF TGTGCCAGTAAGCGGGAAGAGAATGGCTACACCTTC
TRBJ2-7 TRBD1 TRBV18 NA CASSPSVGTDYEQYF TGTGCCAGCTCACCTTCAGTGGGGACAGACTACGAGCAGTACTTC
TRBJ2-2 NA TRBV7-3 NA CASSRNGLPNTGELFF TGTGCCAGCAGCCGTAACGGACTGCCGAACACCGGGGAGCTGTTTTTT
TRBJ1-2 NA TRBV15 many CATSPHRGFYGYTF TGTGCCACCAGCCCTCATCGGGGATTCTATGGCTACACCTTC
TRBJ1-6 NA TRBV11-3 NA CASSFGGASTYNSPLHF TGTGCCAGCAGCTTTGGAGGGGCCTCTACCTATAATTCACCCCTCCACTTT
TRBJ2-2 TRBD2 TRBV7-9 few CASSAPRTSVSGELFF TGTGCCAGCAGCGCGCCCCGGACTAGCGTATCTGGGGAGCTGTTTTTT
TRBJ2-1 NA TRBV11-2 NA CASSYRTAGLNEQFF TGTGCCAGCAGCTACAGGACGGCGGGACTCAATGAGCAGTTCTTC
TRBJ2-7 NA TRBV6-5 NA CASSYSNLAGLREQYF TGTGCCAGCAGTTACTCGAATTTGGCCGGACTGAGGGAGCAGTACTTC
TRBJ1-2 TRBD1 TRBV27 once CASSPWDSQTYGYTF TGTGCCAGCAGTCCTTGGGACAGCCAGACCTATGGCTACACCTTC
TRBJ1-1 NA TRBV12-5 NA CASGGGAKITEAFF TGTGCTAGTGGGGGGGGAGCCAAAATCACTGAAGCTTTCTTT
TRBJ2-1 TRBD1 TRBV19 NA CATKPSTGDDEQFF TGTGCCACTAAACCGTCGACAGGGGACGATGAGCAGTTCTTC
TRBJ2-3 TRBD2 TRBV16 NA CASSQSRGGGDTQYF TGTGCCAGCAGCCAATCGAGAGGCGGGGGAGATACGCAGTATTTT
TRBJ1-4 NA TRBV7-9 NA CASSQRAEKLFF TGTGCCAGCAGCCAGAGAGCGGAAAAACTGTTTTTT